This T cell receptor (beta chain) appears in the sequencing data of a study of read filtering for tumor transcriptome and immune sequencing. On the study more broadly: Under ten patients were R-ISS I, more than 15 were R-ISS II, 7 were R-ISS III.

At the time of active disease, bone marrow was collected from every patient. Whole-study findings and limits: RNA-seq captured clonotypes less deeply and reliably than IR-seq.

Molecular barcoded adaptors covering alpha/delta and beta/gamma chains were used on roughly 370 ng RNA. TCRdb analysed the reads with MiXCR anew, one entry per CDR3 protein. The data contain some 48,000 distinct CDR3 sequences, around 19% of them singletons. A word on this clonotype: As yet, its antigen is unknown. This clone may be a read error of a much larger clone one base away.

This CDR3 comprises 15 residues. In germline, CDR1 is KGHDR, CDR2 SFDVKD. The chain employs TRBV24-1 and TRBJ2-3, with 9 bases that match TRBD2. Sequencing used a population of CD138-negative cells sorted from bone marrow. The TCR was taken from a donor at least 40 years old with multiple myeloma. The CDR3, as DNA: TGTGCCACCTGTGATGATAGCGGGAGCCCAGATACGCAGTATTTT. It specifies CATCDDSGSPDTQYF.